A single sample gave rise to the 4 T cell receptor beta chains below, sequenced in a study of identical twins. Via MiXCR, TCRdb re-called the 5' RACE reads, giving one row per CDR3 protein. Of around 240,000 distinct CDR3 sequences listed, roughly 7% are singletons. The sample also formed part of further work on yellow fever vaccine responses in identical twins.

Specimen: memory (CD45RO+) T cells sorted from blood. These receptors originate from a woman under 30 in good health.

A few counts support this clonotype. V usage is TRBV20-1 and J usage is TRBJ2-5; 7 bases are a match to TRBD2. The V and J ends lost 2 bases and 3 bases, in that order; junction bases with no gene match: 12. Germline V gene lookup returns CDR1 DFQATT and CDR2 SNEGSKA (reference sequence). CDR3 length: 16 amino acids. CDR3 residues: CSARRQASGYKETQYF. The CDR3 DNA is TGCAGTGCTAGACGGCAGGCTAGCGGATACAAAGAGACCCAGTACTTC.

This clonotype was seen a few times. The V and J genes are TRBV7-2 and TRBJ2-7; 9 positions match TRBD1. Germline lookup yields CDR1 SGHTA and CDR2 FQGNSA. Losses at the gene ends were 4 bases for V and 7 bases for J; bases not matched to a gene: 14. The CDR3 has 16 residues. CDR3 sequence reads: CASSWTGARGLDEQYF. CDR3 nucleotide sequence: TGTGCCAGCAGCTGGACAGGGGCCAGGGGGTTGGATGAGCAGTACTTC.

The rearrangement joins TRBV29-1 to TRBJ2-1; TRBD2 aligns across 8 bases. Germline CDR1 reads SQVTM; CDR2 reads ANQGSEA. The CDR3 is 13 residues long. V dropped 5 bases and J dropped 8; count of bases not matched to a gene: 8. CDR3 coding DNA: TGCAGCGTTCTTAGCGGGGCAGGAGATGAGCAGTTCTTC. Translation: CSVLSGAGDEQFF.

The chain combines TRBV20-1 with TRBJ2-5; 7 bases line up with TRBD1. Germline loops: CDR1 DFQATT, CDR2 SNEGSKA (reference sequence). The ends lost 3 bases at V and 1 base at J; junction bases unmatched: 8. CDR3 length equals 15 residues. CDR3 in DNA: TGCAGTGCTAGTCCCCTTAGGGGGCCCCAAGAGACCCAGTACTTC. Its translation: CSASPLRGPQETQYF.